These 27 T cell receptor beta chains originate from one sample sequenced in a study of T cell responses to AZD1222 COVID-19 vaccine. Clones were read by immunoSEQ multiplex PCR, and TCRdb kept only the in-frame ones, dropping some. The table records some 80,000 clones, 85% to 95% of them present only once. The sample was peripheral blood, taken on day 0 of AZD1222 vaccination. All receptors derive from an adult in good health.

V gene TRBV13 combines with J gene TRBJ2-6; D is uncertain. The CDR3 is 13 amino acids. The V end was cut by 8 bases, the J end by 2 bases, with 7 bases between. CDR1 and CDR2 (germline): PRHDT, FYEKMQ (reference sequence). CDR3 sequence: CASHSAGANVLTF. In DNA form, the CDR3 reads TGTGCCAGCCACTCAGCTGGGGCCAACGTCCTGACTTTC. The variable domain in full, completed from reference TRBV13 and TRBJ2-6, reads AAGVIQSPRHLIKEKRETATLKCYPIPRHDTVYWYQQGPGQDPQFLISFYEKMQSDKGSIPDRFSAQQFSDYHSELNMSSLELGDSALYFCASHSAGANVLTFGAGSRLTVL.

CDR3 in amino acids: CASSIGGRVDGYTF. The CDR3 region has the DNA TGTGCCAGTAGTATTGGTGGCAGGGTGGATGGCTACACCTTC. This chain joins TRBV19 and TRBJ1-2, with D possibly being TRBD1 (5 bases). Between the trimmed V and J ends, which lost 3 bases and 6 bases, there was a span of 14 bases. The CDR3 sequence is 14 residues long. Germline lookup yields CDR1 LNHDA and CDR2 SQIVND (reference sequence).

The chain employs TRBV7-2 and TRBJ1-4; D possibly corresponds to TRBD1 (5 bases). The germline V gene has CDR1 SGHTA and CDR2 FQGNSA. The CDR3 has 15 residues. V was trimmed by 5 bases and J by 8 bases, leaving 18 bases between them. DNA for the CDR3: TGTGCCAGCAGCCTCGCCTCAGGGAGATGGGAAAAACTGTTTTTT. Translating it yields CASSLASGRWEKLFF.

The J gene is TRBJ1-2, the V gene TRBV6-5; 8 bases line up with TRBD1. The V segment lost 6 bases and the J segment 8 bases; nucleotides outside the gene matches: 11. The CDR3 totals 14 residues. Germline V lookup: CDR1 MNHEY, CDR2 SVGAGI. This chain's CDR3 is CASRFRQGAYGYTF. CDR3 DNA: TGTGCCAGCAGGTTCAGGCAGGGGGCCTACGGCTACACCTTC.

This chain connects TRBV3-1 (or the pseudogene TRBV3-2) to TRBJ1-1, with D perhaps TRBD1 (6 bases). Germline assignment: CDR1 LGHDT and CDR2 YNNKEL (reference sequence). Trimming shortened V by 4 bases and J by 0 bases, and 18 bases separated the two germline ends. The CDR3 contains 17 residues. CDR3 amino acids: CASSRQDRFVMNTEAFF. The CDR3 coding sequence is TGTGCCAGCAGCCGCCAGGACAGATTCGTCATGAACACTGAAGCTTTCTTT.

Points on this clone: It is unclear where the CDR3 begins or ends on the DNA, so no DNA is shown, and the CDR3 is as TCRdb lists it. The V and J genes are TRBV27 and TRBJ2-4; TRBD1, the D gene given by the table, was not confirmed from the DNA. The length of the CDR3 is 16 amino acids, counting both ends. Germline lookup yields CDR1 MNHEY and CDR2 SMNVEV (reference sequence). Here the CDR3 reads CASSFLERGGKNIQYF.

This clone was recorded once. The V call is TRBV28, the J call TRBJ2-7, with 9 bases that match TRBD2. Germline V CDR1 and CDR2: MDHEN, SYDVKM. This CDR3 has 18 amino acids. Trimming removed 3 bases from V and 6 bases from J; junction bases left unmatched: 18. The CDR3 nucleotides are TGTGCCAGCAGTTTCCCTCCTACTGGGAGTAGCGGGGGTATCGAGCAGTACTTC. Translation: CASSFPPTGSSGGIEQYF.

The V and J genes are TRBV4-3 and TRBJ2-7, with TRBD1 identical over 7 bases. V was pared by 1 base and J by 2 bases, with 5 bases of the junction left unmatched. The CDR3 is made up of 15 amino acids. From germline, CDR1 is LGHNA and CDR2 YSLEER. The DNA of the CDR3 is TGCGCCAGCAGCCAAGCGACAGGGCCCACCTACGAGCAGTACTTC. Its protein product is CASSQATGPTYEQYF.

Only one count was recorded for this clone. The chain recombines TRBV9 with TRBJ1-3; TRBD1 is a possible D gene (6 bases). This CDR3 comprises 16 residues. CDR1 is SGDLS and CDR2 is YYNGEE in the germline V gene. V was cut by 0 bases and J by 7 bases, with 17 bases left in between. CDR3 in DNA: TGTGCCAGCAGCGTAGGATTAGGGGACAATCAGAACACCATATATTTT. It is translated as CASSVGLGDNQNTIYF. Full variable domain (missing parts from reference TRBV9 and TRBJ1-3): DSGVTQTPKHLITATGQRVTLRCSPRSGDLSVYWYQQSLDQGLQFLIQYYNGEERAKGNILERFSAQQFPDLHSELNLSSLELGDSALYFCASSVGLGDNQNTIYFGEGSWLTVV.

The rearrangement links TRBV20-1 to TRBJ1-2; D possibly corresponds to TRBD1 (6 bases). The CDR3 has 12 amino acids. Germline CDR1 and CDR2: DFQATT and SNEGSKA (reference sequence). The V end was cut by 4 bases, the J end by 7 bases, with 13 bases between. This chain's CDR3 is CSANDRLLGYTF. The CDR3, as DNA: TGCAGTGCTAATGACAGGTTGCTTGGCTACACCTTC.

This clone was observed a single time. The chain combines TRBV12-3 or TRBV12-4 with TRBJ1-5; possible D gene TRBD1, 5 bases. V gave up 6 bases and J gave up 9 bases, with 12 bases separating them. The CDR3 has 12 residues. The DNA for the CDR3 is TGTGCCAGCAGCTGGGGCTTCGGGCCCCAGCATTTT. As protein: CASSWGFGPQHF.

The rearrangement uses TRBV2 and TRBJ1-4; perhaps TRBD1 as D (5 bases). Germline-derived CDR1 and CDR2 are SNHLY and FYNNEI. The CDR3 loop spans 14 amino acids. Trimming cost V 8 bases and J 3 bases, with 13 bases left between them. CDR3 residues: CASCRDGPNEKLFF. Here the CDR3 DNA reads TGTGCCAGCTGCCGGGACGGACCTAATGAAAAACTGTTTTTT.

V gene TRBV5-6 combines with J gene TRBJ1-6, with TRBD1 matching 7 bases. V shed 3 bases and J 2 bases; nucleotides not matched to a gene: 5. This CDR3 is 16 amino acids long. CDR1 SGHDT and CDR2 YYEEEE come from the germline V gene. The CDR3 nucleotides read TGTGCCAGCAGCTGGGGGACAGAAGCCTATAATTCACCCCTCCACTTT. Protein: CASSWGTEAYNSPLHF.

The chain combines TRBV11-1 with TRBJ1-6; D is unclear. Trimming left V 5 bases short and J 6 bases short, with 11 bases between. CDR1 and CDR2 (germline): SGHAT, FQDESV (reference sequence). CDR3 size: 14 residues. The chain's CDR3 is CASSPRPTNSPLHF. The CDR3 bases are TGTGCCAGCAGCCCCCGACCGACTAATTCACCCCTCCACTTT. The complete variable domain, with remaining parts taken from reference TRBV11-1 and TRBJ1-6, reads EAEVAQSPRYKITEKSQAVAFWCDPISGHATLYWYRQILGQGPELLVQFQDESVVDDSQLPKDRFSAERLKGVDSTLKIQPAELGDSAMYLCASSPRPTNSPLHFGNGTRLTVT.

The chain carries TRBV29-1 and TRBJ1-1; D is undetermined. V lost 7 bases to trimming and J lost 3 bases, with 12 bases between them. Germline V gene sequence: CDR1 SQVTM, CDR2 ANQGSEA. The CDR3 consists of 12 residues. In DNA form, the CDR3 reads TGCAGCGCCGCGGTACGGGACACTGAAGCTTTCTTT. Translated: CSAAVRDTEAFF.

V and J are TRBV2 and TRBJ2-1; 10 nucleotides match TRBD1. Germline CDR1 SNHLY, CDR2 FYNNEI. With V trimmed by 7 bases and J by 9 bases, 6 bases remained unmatched. CDR3 length equals 13 residues. This CDR3 is CASISGQGFEQFF. The DNA for the CDR3 is TGTGCCAGCATTTCGGGACAGGGGTTTGAGCAGTTCTTC.

This clone was picked up a small number of times. The rearrangement joins TRBV6-6 to TRBJ2-1, with 10 nucleotides matching TRBD2. The germline V gene has CDR1 MNHNY and CDR2 SVGAGI (reference sequence). The CDR3 extends over 15 amino acids. V lost 6 bases, J lost 4 bases, and 6 bases stayed unmatched. CDR3 sequence: CASRLSGGEYNEQFF. CDR3 sequence (DNA): TGTGCCAGCAGACTGAGCGGGGGGGAATACAATGAGCAGTTCTTC.

The V and J genes are TRBV9 and TRBJ2-6, with D perhaps assigned TRBD1 or TRBD2 (5 bases each). Trimming removed 4 bases at V and 2 bases at J, with 13 bases between. CDR3 length equals 16 residues. Germline CDR1 and CDR2: SGDLS and YYNGEE. The CDR3 nucleotides read TGTGCCAGCAGCCCGAGAGGGGTAGCTGGGGCCAACGTCCTGACTTTC. Translated, it gives CASSPRGVAGANVLTF.

The V and J genes are TRBV18 and TRBJ2-5; 9 nucleotides agree with TRBD2. The CDR3 covers 16 residues. Per germline, CDR1 KGHSH and CDR2 LQKENI. With V trimmed by 5 bases and J by 2 bases, 9 bases remained unmatched. CDR3 in DNA: TGTGCCAGCTCATCCTGGGAGCGGGGGGATCAAGAGACCCAGTACTTC. Its protein is CASSSWERGDQETQYF.

The chain has TRBV2 and TRBJ2-7, with 10 bases aligning to TRBD1. This CDR3 is 14 amino acids long. CDR1 and CDR2 from the germline V gene are SNHLY and FYNNEI. V was clipped by 6 bases and J by 2 bases; unmatched bases: 4. The CDR3 sequence is CASRRDRGTYEQYF. The CDR3 DNA reads as TGTGCCAGCAGGCGGGACAGGGGAACCTACGAGCAGTACTTC.

The rearrangement links TRBV13 to TRBJ2-3, with no clear D. V was cut by 5 bases and J by 3 bases, with 3 bases left in between. CDR3 length: 11 amino acids. Germline V gene data show CDR1 as PRHDT and CDR2 as FYEKMQ (reference sequence). CDR3 residues: CASSDTDTQYF. In DNA form, the CDR3 reads TGTGCCAGCAGCGATACAGATACGCAGTATTTT.

The DNA for the CDR3 is TGTGCCAGCAGCCACGACAGGGGGAGGTCCTACGAGCAGTACTTC. It codes for CASSHDRGRSYEQYF. The chain employs TRBV5-4 and TRBJ2-7; TRBD1 matches 9 bases. Germline V gives CDR1 SGHNT, CDR2 YYREEE (reference sequence). This CDR3 spans 15 amino acids. Unmatched junction bases numbered 6, after V lost 4 bases and J lost 1 base.

This clone was picked up one time. This rearrangement joins TRBV3-1 (or the pseudogene TRBV3-2) to TRBJ2-7; no firm D call. Trimming took 8 bases from V and 2 from J, leaving 16 bases between them. In germline, CDR1 is LGHDT, CDR2 YNNKEL (reference sequence). The CDR3 has 14 amino acids. The CDR3 nucleotides are TGTGCCAGCGTCGCCCCGCAGGCACCCTACGAGCAGTACTTC. Amino acids: CASVAPQAPYEQYF.

The J gene is TRBJ2-7, the V gene TRBV5-5; no firm D call. The germline V and J ends were trimmed by 0 bases and 0 bases, with 10 bases remaining between them. Germline-derived CDR1 and CDR2 are SGHKS and YYEKEE (reference sequence). The CDR3 runs to 15 residues. The CDR3 sequence is CASSLASQSSYEQYF. The CDR3 region has the DNA TGTGCCAGCAGCTTGGCCTCCCAGAGCTCCTACGAGCAGTACTTC.

The chain combines TRBV5-1 with TRBJ2-3; D call uncertain. V lost 7 bases and J lost 3, with 9 bases in between. CDR1 SGHRS and CDR2 YFSETQ come from the germline V gene. The CDR3 is 12 amino acids. In DNA form, the CDR3 reads TGCGCCAGCGCGGCGGAGACAGATACGCAGTATTTT. It translates to CASAAETDTQYF.

The chain employs TRBV6-1 and TRBJ2-2; D possibly corresponds to TRBD1 (6 bases). The germline gives CDR1 MNHNS, CDR2 SASEGT. The CDR3 has 16 amino acids. V dropped 2 bases and J dropped 7 bases, with 17 bases sitting between them. The CDR3 DNA sequence: TGTGCCAGCAGTGAAAATACAGGGCTGGGTAACGGGGAGCTGTTTTTT. Protein: CASSENTGLGNGELFF.

The chain recombines TRBV9 with TRBJ1-1; weak D call: TRBD1 (6 bases). CDR3 length: 14 amino acids. The germline CDR1 and CDR2 sequences are SGDLS and YYNGEE. V lost 0 bases to trimming and J lost 4 bases, with 10 bases between them. The DNA of the CDR3 is TGTGCCAGCAGCGTAGAGGGGGGCGCCACTGAAGCTTTCTTT. This sequence encodes CASSVEGGATEAFF.